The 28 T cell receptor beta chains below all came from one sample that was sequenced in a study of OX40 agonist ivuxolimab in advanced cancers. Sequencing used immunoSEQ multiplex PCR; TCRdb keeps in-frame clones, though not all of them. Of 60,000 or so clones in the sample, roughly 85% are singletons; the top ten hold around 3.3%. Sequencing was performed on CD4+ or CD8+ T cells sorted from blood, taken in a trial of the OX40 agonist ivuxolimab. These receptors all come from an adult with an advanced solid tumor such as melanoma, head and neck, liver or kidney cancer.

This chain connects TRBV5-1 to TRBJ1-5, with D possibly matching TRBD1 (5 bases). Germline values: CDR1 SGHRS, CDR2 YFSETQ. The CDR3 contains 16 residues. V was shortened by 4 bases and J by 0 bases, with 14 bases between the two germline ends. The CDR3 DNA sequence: TGCGCCAGCAGCCCGGGGGGGGACTATAGCAATCAGCCCCAGCATTTT. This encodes CASSPGGDYSNQPQHF.

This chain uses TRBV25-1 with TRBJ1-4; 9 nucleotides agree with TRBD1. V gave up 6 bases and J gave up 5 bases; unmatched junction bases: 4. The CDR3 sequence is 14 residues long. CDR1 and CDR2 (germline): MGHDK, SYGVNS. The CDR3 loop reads CASRLTGGNEKLFF. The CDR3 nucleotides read TGTGCCAGCAGATTGACAGGGGGAAATGAAAAACTGTTTTTT.

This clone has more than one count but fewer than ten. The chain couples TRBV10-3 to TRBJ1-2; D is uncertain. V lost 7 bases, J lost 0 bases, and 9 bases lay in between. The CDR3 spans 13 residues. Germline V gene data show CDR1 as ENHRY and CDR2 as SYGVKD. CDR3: CAINAAPNYGYTF. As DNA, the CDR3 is TGTGCCATCAATGCAGCACCTAACTATGGCTACACCTTC.

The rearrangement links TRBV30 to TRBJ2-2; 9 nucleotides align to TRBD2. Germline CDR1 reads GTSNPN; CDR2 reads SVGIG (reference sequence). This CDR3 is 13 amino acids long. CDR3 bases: TGTGCTAATAGCGGGGGATGGTCCGGGGAGCTGTTTTTT. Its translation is CANSGGWSGELFF. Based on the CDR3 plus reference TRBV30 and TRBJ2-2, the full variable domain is SQTIHQWPATLVQPVGSPLSLECTVEGTSNPNLYWYRQAAGRGLQLLFYSVGIGQISSEVPQNLSASRPQDRQFILSSKKLLLSDSGFYLCANSGGWSGELFFGEGSRLTVL.

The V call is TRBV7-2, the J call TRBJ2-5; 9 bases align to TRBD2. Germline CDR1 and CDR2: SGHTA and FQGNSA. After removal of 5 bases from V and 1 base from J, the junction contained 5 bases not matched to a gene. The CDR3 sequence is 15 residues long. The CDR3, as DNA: TGTGCCAGCAGCCAGCTAGCGGGGCCCCAAGAGACCCAGTACTTC. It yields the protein CASSQLAGPQETQYF.

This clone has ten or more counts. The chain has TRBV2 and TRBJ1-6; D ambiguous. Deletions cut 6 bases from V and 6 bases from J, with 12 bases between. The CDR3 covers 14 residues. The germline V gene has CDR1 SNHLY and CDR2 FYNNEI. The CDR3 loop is CASRGPLFNSPLHF. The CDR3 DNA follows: TGTGCCAGCAGGGGCCCTCTCTTTAATTCACCCCTCCACTTT.

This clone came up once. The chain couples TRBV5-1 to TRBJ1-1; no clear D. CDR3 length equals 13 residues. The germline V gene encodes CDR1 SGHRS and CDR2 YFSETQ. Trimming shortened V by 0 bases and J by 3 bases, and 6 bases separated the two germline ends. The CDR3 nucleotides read TGCGCCAGCAGCTTGGCCTCCGACACTGAAGCTTTCTTT. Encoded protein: CASSLASDTEAFF.

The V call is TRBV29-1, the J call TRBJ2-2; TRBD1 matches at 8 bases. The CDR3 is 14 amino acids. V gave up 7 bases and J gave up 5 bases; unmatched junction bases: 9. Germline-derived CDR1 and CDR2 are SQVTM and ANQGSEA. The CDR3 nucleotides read TGCAGCGCTAAGGACAGGGCGGGTACCGGGGAGCTGTTTTTT. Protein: CSAKDRAGTGELFF.

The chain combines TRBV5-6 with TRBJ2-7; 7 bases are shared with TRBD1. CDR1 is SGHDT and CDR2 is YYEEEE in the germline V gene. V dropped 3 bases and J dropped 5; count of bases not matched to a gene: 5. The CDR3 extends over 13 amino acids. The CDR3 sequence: CASSSTGFNEQYF. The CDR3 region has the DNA TGTGCCAGCAGCTCGACAGGGTTCAACGAGCAGTACTTC.

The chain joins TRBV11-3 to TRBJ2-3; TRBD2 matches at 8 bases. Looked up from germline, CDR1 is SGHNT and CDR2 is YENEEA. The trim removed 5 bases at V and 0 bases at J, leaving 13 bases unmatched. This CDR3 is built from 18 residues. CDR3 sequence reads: CASSPGLGRGESTDTQYF. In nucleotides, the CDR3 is TGTGCCAGCAGCCCAGGACTCGGGCGGGGGGAAAGCACAGATACGCAGTATTTT.

Written as DNA, the CDR3 is TGTGCCAGCAGCTCTGAGAGGGTCGTGGTTAGCACAGATACGCAGTATTTT. Protein: CASSSERVVVSTDTQYF. The gene calls are TRBV5-4 and TRBJ2-3; tentatively, D is TRBD2 (5 bases). Germline V gene sequence: CDR1 SGHNT, CDR2 YYREEE (reference sequence). V lost 3 bases and J lost 0, with 17 bases in between. The CDR3 is 17 residues long.

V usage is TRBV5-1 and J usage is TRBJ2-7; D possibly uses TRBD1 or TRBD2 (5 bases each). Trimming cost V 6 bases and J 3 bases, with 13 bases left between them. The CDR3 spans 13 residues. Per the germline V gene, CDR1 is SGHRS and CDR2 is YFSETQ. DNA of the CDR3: TGCGCCAGCACACGGGACGGTCGCTACGAGCAGTACTTC. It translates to CASTRDGRYEQYF. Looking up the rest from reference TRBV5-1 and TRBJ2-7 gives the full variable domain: KAGVTQTPRYLIKTRGQQVTLSCSPISGHRSVSWYQQTPGQGLQFLFEYFSETQRNKGNFPGRFSGRQFSNSRSEMNVSTLELGDSALYLCASTRDGRYEQYFGPGTRLTVT.

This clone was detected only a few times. The CDR3 DNA sequence: TGTGCCAAAGGGGATTTAGAGACCCAGTACTTC. Translated: CAKGDLETQYF. The chain employs TRBV5-4 and TRBJ2-5, with a weak D call TRBD1 (5 bases). CDR3 length equals 11 residues. Germline CDR1 and CDR2: SGHNT and YYREEE (reference sequence). V was trimmed by 9 bases and J by 4 bases, leaving 10 bases between them.

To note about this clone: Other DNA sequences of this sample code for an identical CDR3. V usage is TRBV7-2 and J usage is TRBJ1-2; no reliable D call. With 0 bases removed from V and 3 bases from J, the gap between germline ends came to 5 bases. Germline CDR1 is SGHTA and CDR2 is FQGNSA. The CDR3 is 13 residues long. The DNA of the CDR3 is TGTGCCAGCAGCTTAGCGTCGGACTATGGCTACACCTTC. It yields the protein CASSLASDYGYTF.

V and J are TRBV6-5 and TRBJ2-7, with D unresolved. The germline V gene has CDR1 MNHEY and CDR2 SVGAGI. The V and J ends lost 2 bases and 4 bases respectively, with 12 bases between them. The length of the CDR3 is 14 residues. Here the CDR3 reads CASSYRPQNYEQYF. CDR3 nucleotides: TGTGCCAGCAGTTACCGCCCGCAGAATTACGAGCAGTACTTC.

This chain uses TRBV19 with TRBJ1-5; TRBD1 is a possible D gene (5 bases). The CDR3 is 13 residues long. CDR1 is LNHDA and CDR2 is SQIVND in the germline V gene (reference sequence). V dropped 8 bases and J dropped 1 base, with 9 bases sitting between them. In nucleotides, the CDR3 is TGTGCCAGTGGGACGGAGAGCAATCAGCCCCAGCATTTT. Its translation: CASGTESNQPQHF. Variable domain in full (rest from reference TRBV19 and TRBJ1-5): DGGITQSPKYLFRKEGQNVTLSCEQNLNHDAMYWYRQDPGQGLRLIYYSQIVNDFQKGDIAEGYSVSREKKESFPLTVTSAQKNPTAFYLCASGTESNQPQHFGDGTRLSIL.

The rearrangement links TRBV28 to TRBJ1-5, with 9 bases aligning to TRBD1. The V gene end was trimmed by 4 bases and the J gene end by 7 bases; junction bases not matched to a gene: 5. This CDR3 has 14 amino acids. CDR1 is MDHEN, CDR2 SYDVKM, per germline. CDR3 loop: CASSSRTGEQPQHF. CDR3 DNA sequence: TGTGCCAGCAGTTCCCGGACAGGGGAGCAGCCCCAGCATTTT.

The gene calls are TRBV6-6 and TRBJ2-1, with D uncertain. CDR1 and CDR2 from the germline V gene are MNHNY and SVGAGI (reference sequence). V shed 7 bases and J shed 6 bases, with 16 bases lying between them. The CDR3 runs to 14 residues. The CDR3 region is CASNLLGLPNEQFF. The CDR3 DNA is TGTGCCAGCAATTTACTGGGTTTACCCAATGAGCAGTTCTTC.

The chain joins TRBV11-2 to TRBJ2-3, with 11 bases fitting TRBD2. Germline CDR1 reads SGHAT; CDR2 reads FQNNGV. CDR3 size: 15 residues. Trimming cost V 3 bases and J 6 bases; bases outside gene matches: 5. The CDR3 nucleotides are TGTGCCAGCAGCTTTAGCGGGGGGGCCGGGGATACGCAGTATTTT. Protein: CASSFSGGAGDTQYF.

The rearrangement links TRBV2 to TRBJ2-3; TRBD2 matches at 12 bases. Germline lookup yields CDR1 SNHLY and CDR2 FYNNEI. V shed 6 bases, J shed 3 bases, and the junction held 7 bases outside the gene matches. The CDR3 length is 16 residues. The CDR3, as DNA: TGTGCCAGCAGGATGGGTCTAGCGGGAGGGACAGATACGCAGTATTTT. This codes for CASRMGLAGGTDTQYF.

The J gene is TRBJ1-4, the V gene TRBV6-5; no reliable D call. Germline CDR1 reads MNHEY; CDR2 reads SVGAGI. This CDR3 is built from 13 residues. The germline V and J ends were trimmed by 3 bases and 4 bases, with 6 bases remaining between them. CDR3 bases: TGTGCCAGCAGTTATGGTTTTAATGAAAAACTGTTTTTT. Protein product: CASSYGFNEKLFF.

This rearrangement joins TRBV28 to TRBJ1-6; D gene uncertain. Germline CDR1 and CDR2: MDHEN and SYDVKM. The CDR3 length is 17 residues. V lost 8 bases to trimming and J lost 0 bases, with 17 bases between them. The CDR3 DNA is TGTGCCAGCTCCCTAGGACGGAGGAGCTCCTATAATTCACCCCTCCACTTT. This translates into CASSLGRRSSYNSPLHF.

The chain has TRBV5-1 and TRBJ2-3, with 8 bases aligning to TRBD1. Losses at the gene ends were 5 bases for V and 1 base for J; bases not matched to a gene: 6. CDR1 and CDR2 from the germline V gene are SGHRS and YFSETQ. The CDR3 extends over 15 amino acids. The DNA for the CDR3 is TGCGCCAGCAGTTTGACAGGGGTTGGCACAGATACGCAGTATTTT. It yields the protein CASSLTGVGTDTQYF.

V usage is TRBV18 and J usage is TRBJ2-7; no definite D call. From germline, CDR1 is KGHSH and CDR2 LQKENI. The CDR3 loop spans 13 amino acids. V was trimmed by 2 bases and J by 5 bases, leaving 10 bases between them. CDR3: CASSPNGRDEQYF. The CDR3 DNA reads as TGTGCCAGCTCACCAAACGGAAGGGACGAGCAGTACTTC.

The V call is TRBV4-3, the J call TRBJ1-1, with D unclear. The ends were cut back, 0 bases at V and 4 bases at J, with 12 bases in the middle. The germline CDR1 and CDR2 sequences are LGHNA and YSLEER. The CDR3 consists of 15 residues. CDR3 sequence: CASSQDPHQATEAFF. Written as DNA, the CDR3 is TGCGCCAGCAGCCAAGACCCCCACCAAGCCACTGAAGCTTTCTTT.

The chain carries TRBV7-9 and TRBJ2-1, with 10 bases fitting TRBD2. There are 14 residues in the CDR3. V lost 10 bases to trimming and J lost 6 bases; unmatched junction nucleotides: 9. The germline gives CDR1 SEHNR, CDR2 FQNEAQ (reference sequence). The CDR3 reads CANSAGGPTNEQFF. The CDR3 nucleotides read TGTGCCAACTCAGCGGGGGGGCCCACCAATGAGCAGTTCTTC.

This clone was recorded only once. The CDR3 coding sequence is TGTGCCAGCAGCTTATGGGGTGCTGGCTACACCTTC. Translating it yields CASSLWGAGYTF. The chain employs TRBV11-2 and TRBJ1-2, with D unresolved. Germline V CDR1 and CDR2: SGHAT, FQNNGV. This CDR3 is 12 amino acids long. Trimming took 2 bases from V and 7 from J, leaving 8 bases between them.

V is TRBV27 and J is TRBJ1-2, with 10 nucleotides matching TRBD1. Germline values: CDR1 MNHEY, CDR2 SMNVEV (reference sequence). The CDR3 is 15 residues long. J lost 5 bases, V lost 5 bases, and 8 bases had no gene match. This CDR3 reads CASSPSGTGDYGYTF. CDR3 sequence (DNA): TGTGCCAGCAGTCCGTCTGGGACAGGGGATTATGGCTACACCTTC.